This entry is about one T cell receptor beta chain. Its matching antigen is unknown. Germline V gene data show CDR1 as LNHNV and CDR2 as YYDKDF (reference sequence). This CDR3 has 12 residues. V lost 8 bases, J lost 5 bases, and 3 bases stayed unmatched. This record belongs to a study of cytomegalovirus exposure and HLA in healthy donors. Study results and caveats: Confirmation in vitro established that three CMV-associated chains were specific for CMV antigens. Earlier analysis yielded a pattern in which most TCR beta V segments were productive about 90% or about 30% of the time.

Both 60 Vbeta primers and 13 Jbeta primers went into the PCR. Method: immunoSEQ multiplex PCR; TCRdb's copy keeps in-frame clones and lacks some. The sample lists more than 90,000 clones; roughly 68% were seen once. The rearrangement links TRBV15 to TRBJ1-5, with 7 positions matching TRBD1. This receptor was obtained from a man between 25 and 39 years old in good health and CMV-seropositive. The source material was PBMCs. The CDR3 loop is CATGTVYQPQHF. The CDR3 DNA follows: TGTGCCACCGGGACAGTTTATCAGCCCCAGCATTTT.